This TCR beta chain is from a study of blood T cell repertoires in COVID-19. Study overall: The United States, Italy and Spain were the sources of the acute and convalescent COVID-19 samples. Sources were T cells, B-cell-depleted T cells, or PBMCs; the material itself was cDNA or gDNA.

CDR3 size: 16 residues. Trimming took off 6 bases at V and 10 bases at J, with 22 bases between the two ends. The germline CDR1 and CDR2 sequences are SNHLY and FYNNEI. Data came from immunoSEQ multiplex PCR; TCRdb stores just in-frame clones and leaves some out. The sample lists about 140,000 clones, 82% occurring once. Sequenced material: peripheral blood. This receptor was taken from an elderly woman with acute or convalescent COVID-19. The genes are TRBV2 and TRBJ1-6; the D is unclear. CDR3 amino acids: CASSPTGSRLSSPLHF. CDR3 DNA: TGTGCCAGCAGCCCCACCGGGTCGCGCTTGTCATCACCCCTCCACTTT.